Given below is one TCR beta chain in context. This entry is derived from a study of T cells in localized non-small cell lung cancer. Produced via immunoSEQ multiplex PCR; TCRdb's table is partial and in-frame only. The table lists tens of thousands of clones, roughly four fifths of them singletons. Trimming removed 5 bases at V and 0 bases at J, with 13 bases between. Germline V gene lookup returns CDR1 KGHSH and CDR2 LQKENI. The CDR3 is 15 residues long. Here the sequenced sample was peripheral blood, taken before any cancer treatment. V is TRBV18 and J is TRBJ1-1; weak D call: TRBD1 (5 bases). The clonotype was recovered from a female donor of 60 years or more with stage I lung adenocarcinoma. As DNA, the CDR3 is TGTGCCAGCTCAGCTCCGGGACTGATGAACACTGAAGCTTTCTTT. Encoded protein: CASSAPGLMNTEAFF. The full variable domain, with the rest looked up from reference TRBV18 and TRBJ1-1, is NAGVMQNPRHLVRRRGQEARLRCSPMKGHSHVYWYRQLPEEGLKFMVYLQKENIIDESGMPKERFSAEFPKEGPSILRIQQVVRGDSAAYFCASSAPGLMNTEAFFGQGTRLTVV.